Following are 22 T cell receptor beta chains from one sample sequenced in a study of T cell responses to AZD1222 COVID-19 vaccine. This table comes from immunoSEQ multiplex PCR, and its TCRdb copy is limited to in-frame clones, with some not included. The profile shows tens of thousands of clones, 88% of them singletons. The material was peripheral blood, obtained 28 days after the second AZD1222 dose. The source of these receptors is an adult who received the AZD1222 COVID-19 vaccine.

The chain uses TRBV13 and TRBJ1-2, with no clear D. Germline values: CDR1 PRHDT, CDR2 FYEKMQ (reference sequence). The CDR3 is made up of 18 amino acids. Trimming removed 3 bases at V and 1 base at J, with 21 bases between. CDR3 in DNA: TGTGCCAGCAGCTTTTTCCGCCTCGGCGGCAGCTTTAACTATGGCTACACCTTC. This sequence encodes CASSFFRLGGSFNYGYTF.

This chain uses TRBV7-2 with TRBJ1-4, with 9 bases identical to TRBD1. V gave up 5 bases and J gave up 7 bases; unmatched junction bases: 2. CDR1 SGHTA and CDR2 FQGNSA come from the germline V gene. The CDR3 contains 13 residues. DNA for the CDR3: TGTGCCAGCAGCAGGGACAGGGCTGAAAAACTGTTTTTT. Translation: CASSRDRAEKLFF.

The chain employs TRBV28 and TRBJ2-5, with D maybe TRBD2 (6 bases). CDR3 length equals 15 residues. V was trimmed by 2 bases and J by 5 bases, leaving 15 bases between them. CDR1 and CDR2 from the germline V gene are MDHEN and SYDVKM. The CDR3 sequence: CASSLGGMRTETQYF. CDR3 nucleotides: TGTGCCAGCAGTTTAGGAGGGATGAGGACGGAGACCCAGTACTTC.

This clone was recorded once. V usage is TRBV7-4 and J usage is TRBJ1-4; 8 bases are a match to TRBD1. Germline CDR1 and CDR2: SGHVT and SQSDAQ. V lost 3 bases, J lost 2 bases, and 5 bases stayed unmatched. The CDR3 spans 16 residues. In nucleotides, the CDR3 is TGTGCCAGCAGCTTCCGGACAGGGCCGACTAATGAAAAACTGTTTTTT. The encoded protein is CASSFRTGPTNEKLFF.

V and J are TRBV18 and TRBJ2-1; 7 bases map to TRBD2. This CDR3 contains 15 residues. With 0 bases clipped from V and 6 bases from J, the junction kept 5 bases outside the gene matches. The germline gives CDR1 KGHSH, CDR2 LQKENI. This CDR3 reads CASSPPRLAANEQFF. CDR3 DNA: TGTGCCAGCTCACCACCCAGGCTAGCGGCCAATGAGCAGTTCTTC.

This clone has a handful of counts. The chain couples TRBV6-5 to TRBJ1-1, with D possibly TRBD1 on 5 matching bases. Germline assignment: CDR1 MNHEY and CDR2 SVGAGI. The CDR3 length is 15 residues. Between the trimmed V and J ends, which lost 5 bases and 1 base, there was a span of 14 bases. CDR3 nucleotides: TGTGCCAGCAGTAACCCAGGCGGGGCGAACACTGAAGCTTTCTTT. Residues: CASSNPGGANTEAFF.

Written as DNA, the CDR3 is TGTGCCAGCACCAGGACAGGGGAAGAGCCTGAAGCTTTCTTT. Translating gives CASTRTGEEPEAFF. The chain recombines TRBV6-5 with TRBJ1-1; 9 bases are a match to TRBD1. The CDR3 spans 14 residues. Per germline, CDR1 MNHEY and CDR2 SVGAGI. V trimming: 7 bases; J trimming: 6 bases; junction bases outside the gene matches: 9.

The genes are TRBV7-6 and TRBJ1-1; no clear D gene. This CDR3 comprises 11 residues. Per germline, CDR1 SGHVS and CDR2 FNYEAQ. The V end was cut by 1 base, the J end by 8 bases, with 5 bases between. The CDR3 DNA is TGTGCCAGCAGCTTAGATGTAGAAGCTTTCTTT. This codes for CASSLDVEAFF.

The chain uses TRBV11-2 and TRBJ2-7; 9 bases line up with TRBD2. Trimming cost V 0 bases and J 4 bases; bases outside gene matches: 10. The CDR3 extends over 17 amino acids. CDR1 is SGHAT, CDR2 FQNNGV, per germline. The CDR3 spells CASSLDLGREGKYEQYF. For the CDR3, the DNA is TGTGCCAGCAGCTTAGATTTAGGGCGGGAGGGCAAGTACGAGCAGTACTTC.

V is TRBV7-8 and J is TRBJ1-5; D is ambiguous. Per germline, CDR1 SGHVS and CDR2 FQNEAQ. V lost 2 bases to trimming and J lost 4 bases, with 12 bases between them. The CDR3 spans 15 residues. The CDR3 spells CASSLQTSANQPQHF. The CDR3 DNA reads as TGTGCCAGCAGCTTACAGACGAGTGCGAATCAGCCCCAGCATTTT.

This clone has only a few counts. Other DNA sequences in the sample encode the same CDR3. CDR3 in amino acids: CASSEFAGSTEAFF. The CDR3 DNA follows: TGTGCCAGCAGTGAATTTGCGGGCTCCACTGAAGCTTTCTTT. J is TRBJ1-1 and V is TRBV25-1; D is unclear. Germline V gene data show CDR1 as MGHDK and CDR2 as SYGVNS. Deletions cut 1 base from V and 4 bases from J, with 10 bases between. The CDR3 is 14 amino acids.

The chain carries TRBV24-1 and TRBJ2-1, with a possible D match to TRBD2 (7 bases). CDR1 KGHDR and CDR2 SFDVKD come from the germline V gene. The CDR3 extends over 17 amino acids. V was trimmed by 5 bases and J by 5 bases, leaving 21 bases between them. The CDR3: CATSVALGASGDNEQFF. CDR3 bases: TGTGCCACCAGTGTTGCGTTGGGGGCTAGCGGAGACAATGAGCAGTTCTTC.

This chain joins TRBV13 and TRBJ2-2, with 7 bases that match TRBD2. This CDR3 has 16 residues. V lost 5 bases, J lost 0 bases, and 6 bases stayed unmatched. The germline V gene has CDR1 PRHDT and CDR2 FYEKMQ (reference sequence). CDR3 sequence: CASSARTSPNTGELFF. The CDR3 coding sequence is TGTGCCAGCAGCGCCCGGACTAGTCCGAACACCGGGGAGCTGTTTTTT. The variable domain in full, completed from reference TRBV13 and TRBJ2-2, reads AAGVIQSPRHLIKEKRETATLKCYPIPRHDTVYWYQQGPGQDPQFLISFYEKMQSDKGSIPDRFSAQQFSDYHSELNMSSLELGDSALYFCASSARTSPNTGELFFGEGSRLTVL.

The chain joins TRBV18 to TRBJ2-1, with 11 bases that match TRBD2. The CDR3 is 15 amino acids. With 3 bases clipped from V and 10 bases from J, the junction kept 8 bases outside the gene matches. The V gene's germline CDR1 is KGHSH and CDR2 LQKENI. Here the CDR3 DNA reads TGTGCCAGCTCACCGGGTAGCGGGAGGGCATCAGAGCAGTTCTTC. As protein: CASSPGSGRASEQFF.

The V call is TRBV3-1 (or the pseudogene TRBV3-2), the J call TRBJ1-5; D remains ambiguous. The CDR3 contains 13 residues. Germline CDR1 LGHDT, CDR2 YNNKEL (reference sequence). V was trimmed by 4 bases and J by 2 bases, leaving 6 bases between them. CDR3 amino acids: CASSPGRNQPQHF. The DNA of the CDR3 is TGTGCCAGCAGCCCTGGACGCAATCAGCCCCAGCATTTT.

The chain couples TRBV3-1 (or the pseudogene TRBV3-2) to TRBJ1-2; 8 bases fit TRBD1. The CDR3 has 15 amino acids. The trim removed 3 bases at V and 2 bases at J, leaving 5 bases unmatched. CDR1 and CDR2 (germline): LGHDT, YNNKEL (reference sequence). The CDR3 spells CASSHGQGINYGYTF. The CDR3 region has the DNA TGTGCCAGCAGCCACGGACAGGGCATCAACTATGGCTACACCTTC.

V gene TRBV19 combines with J gene TRBJ1-5; no firm D call. This CDR3 has 17 amino acids. Trimming left V 0 bases short and J 0 bases short, with 12 bases between. The germline CDR1 and CDR2 sequences are LNHDA and SQIVND (reference sequence). The CDR3 spells CASSIDRGLNSNQPQHF. CDR3 coding DNA: TGTGCCAGTAGTATAGATCGTGGTCTCAATAGCAATCAGCCCCAGCATTTT.

The CDR3 protein is CAISGASGMPTGELFF. In nucleotides, the CDR3 is TGTGCCATCAGTGGAGCCTCCGGGATGCCGACCGGGGAGCTGTTTTTT. The chain joins TRBV10-3 to TRBJ2-2; D is possibly TRBD2 (5 bases). The CDR3 spans 16 residues. Trimming left V 4 bases short and J 5 bases short, with 17 bases between. Germline V gene sequence: CDR1 ENHRY, CDR2 SYGVKD.

This clone has only a few counts. The chain recombines TRBV6-4 with TRBJ1-6, with unresolved D. This CDR3 is built from 13 residues. The V end was cut by 5 bases, the J end by 5 bases, with 7 bases between. Germline CDR1 and CDR2: MRHNA and SNTAGT. In nucleotides, the CDR3 is TGTGCCAGCAGTTCCGGGGATAATTCACCCCTCCACTTT. This translates into CASSSGDNSPLHF.

This rearrangement joins TRBV6-5 to TRBJ2-7; D may be TRBD1 (5 bases). This CDR3 region has 14 residues. Trimming cost V 6 bases and J 6 bases, with 18 bases left between them. Germline V gene lookup returns CDR1 MNHEY and CDR2 SVGAGI. This CDR3 reads CASRGPTVALEQYF. The CDR3 DNA is TGTGCCAGCAGGGGCCCGACAGTCGCTCTCGAGCAGTACTTC.

The CDR3 DNA reads TGTGCCACCTCCAGGGACAGGGCGGATGGCTACACCTTC. Translation: CATSRDRADGYTF. This chain links TRBV7-9 with TRBJ1-2; 9 positions match TRBD1. Germline V gene sequence: CDR1 SEHNR, CDR2 FQNEAQ (reference sequence). Losses at the gene ends were 10 bases for V and 6 bases for J; bases not matched to a gene: 9. This CDR3 comprises 13 residues.

The chain recombines TRBV5-5 with TRBJ2-5, with 7 bases fitting TRBD2. Losses at the gene ends were 4 bases for V and 2 bases for J; bases not matched to a gene: 2. Germline lookup yields CDR1 SGHKS and CDR2 YYEKEE (reference sequence). The CDR3 consists of 13 residues. The CDR3 reads CASSRGDQETQYF. Here the CDR3 DNA reads TGTGCCAGCAGCCGGGGGGATCAAGAGACCCAGTACTTC.